This is a list of T cell receptor beta chains from one sample in a study of T cells in Graves' hyperthyroidism and ophthalmopathy. In TCRdb, the multiplex PCR reads were re-called with MiXCR into one record per CDR3 protein. The data contain hundreds of thousands of distinct CDR3 sequences, about 13% of them singletons. Sequencing was carried out using blood. These receptors came from a woman in her forties with Graves' ophthalmopathy. Both conserved end residues are part of each CDR3. Each record gives: V gene, D gene, clone size, J gene, CDR3 length, CDR3 DNA, CDR3 protein. The D gene is left open where the match is weak. Clone size is stated in some rows and not others, as once, few, many or a class when expanded.

V: TRBV7-2; D: TRBD1; size: many; J: TRBJ2-1; length: 16; DNA: TGTGCCAGCAGCTTAGCGGGGACAGGGTCCTACAATGAGCAGTTCTTC; CDR3: CASSLAGTGSYNEQFF
V: TRBV29-1; D: NA; size: many; J: TRBJ2-7; length: 13; DNA: TGCAGCGTTGAAATGGGTCTTGGATACGAGCAGTACTTC; CDR3: CSVEMGLGYEQYF
V: TRBV18; D: TRBD1; size: NA; J: TRBJ1-4; length: 15; DNA: TGTGCCAGCTCATTAACCGGGACAGGGGACGAAAAACTGTTTTTT; CDR3: CASSLTGTGDEKLFF
V: TRBV11-2; D: NA; size: NA; J: TRBJ1-2; length: 15; DNA: TGTGCCAGCAGCCTTACGGAGGGGATGATCTATGGCTACACCTTC; CDR3: CASSLTEGMIYGYTF
V: TRBV19; D: TRBD2; size: once; J: TRBJ2-1; length: 14; DNA: TGTGCCAGTAGTAGGCTAGCGGGAGTCTATGAGCAGTCCTTC; CDR3: CASSRLAGVYEQSF
V: TRBV19; D: TRBD2; size: NA; J: TRBJ2-7; length: 14; DNA: TGTGCCAGTAGTAGACCTAGCGGGAGTCACGAGCAGTACTTC; CDR3: CASSRPSGSHEQYF
V: TRBV6-1; D: TRBD2; size: many; J: TRBJ2-7; length: 15; DNA: TGTGCCAGCAGTCAACAGCGGGGGAAAACCTACGAGCAGTACTTC; CDR3: CASSQQRGKTYEQYF
V: TRBV30; D: NA; size: few; J: TRBJ1-1; length: 13; DNA: TGTGCCTGGAACCCCGTAGGGGGTACTGAAGCCTTCTTT; CDR3: CAWNPVGGTEAFF
V: TRBV3-1; D: NA; size: many; J: TRBJ2-1; length: 14; DNA: TGTGCCAGCAGCCAGAGACCCGGCTACAATGAGCAGTTCTTC; CDR3: CASSQRPGYNEQFF
V: TRBV20-1; D: NA; size: NA; J: TRBJ2-1; length: 16; DNA: TGCAGTGCTAGAGTAAGGGGGGCTAGCGGCTACAATGAGCAGTTCTTC; CDR3: CSARVRGASGYNEQFF
V: TRBV25-1; D: NA; size: many; J: TRBJ2-2; length: 16; DNA: TGTGCCAGCAGTGATCACGGGAGAGGTGTAGTGGGGGAGCTGTTTTTT; CDR3: CASSDHGRGVVGELFF
V: TRBV20-1; D: NA; size: many; J: TRBJ2-7; length: 15; DNA: TGCAGTGCTACTCTGGTTGGGAGATTGGGAGGCGAGCAGTACTTC; CDR3: CSATLVGRLGGEQYF
V: TRBV7-2; D: NA; size: few; J: TRBJ2-3; length: 14; DNA: TGTGCCAGCAGCTTAACGCCCAGCCCAGATACGCAGTATTTT; CDR3: CASSLTPSPDTQYF
V: TRBV14; D: NA; size: few; J: TRBJ2-2; length: 17; DNA: TGTGCCAGCAGCCACTATCCCACAGGGTGGGGAACCGGGGAGCTGTTTTTT; CDR3: CASSHYPTGWGTGELFF
V: TRBV5-1; D: NA; size: many; J: TRBJ1-6; length: 15; DNA: TGCGCCAGCAGCTTGGGGGATCCGTCCCATTCACCCCTCCACTTT; CDR3: CASSLGDPSHSPLHF
V: TRBV27; D: TRBD1; size: many; J: TRBJ1-4; length: 14; DNA: TGTGCCAGTAGTTACCGAGGGGGCCGGGAAAAACTGTTTTTT; CDR3: CASSYRGGREKLFF
V: TRBV2; D: TRBD2; size: many; J: TRBJ2-5; length: 12; DNA: TGTGCCAGCGCGACTAGCAGAGAGACCCAGTACTTC; CDR3: CASATSRETQYF
V: TRBV7-9; D: NA; size: many; J: TRBJ2-1; length: 14; DNA: TGTGCCAGCAGCTCAAATGTCCCCTGGAATGAGCAGTTCTTC; CDR3: CASSSNVPWNEQFF
V: TRBV5-5; D: NA; size: many; J: TRBJ2-7; length: 13; DNA: TGTGCCAGCAGCGGTGTTGACTCCTACGAGCAGTACTTC; CDR3: CASSGVDSYEQYF
V: TRBV14; D: TRBD2; size: once; J: TRBJ2-5; length: 18; DNA: TGTGCCAGCAGCCAAGAGTGGGCGGGAGGGCCCGTCAGAGAGACCCAGTACTTC; CDR3: CASSQEWAGGPVRETQYF
V: TRBV2; D: TRBD1; size: many; J: TRBJ1-1; length: 14; DNA: TGTGCCAGCAACAGGGGGGGCTTCGGCACTGAAGCTTTCTTT; CDR3: CASNRGGFGTEAFF
V: TRBV6-1; D: TRBD1; size: many; J: TRBJ1-5; length: 13; DNA: TGTGCCAGCAGCCGAGGGACAGGCCAGCCCCAGCATTTT; CDR3: CASSRGTGQPQHF
V: TRBV6-1; D: NA; size: many; J: TRBJ1-3; length: 17; DNA: TGTGCCAGCAGTTATGTCTTGTCAGGTCGTTCTGGAAACACCATATATTTT; CDR3: CASSYVLSGRSGNTIYF
V: TRBV3-1; D: NA; size: few; J: TRBJ2-2; length: 15; DNA: TGTGCCAGCGGCAAGGGGGGAGGAAGGACCGGGGAGCTGTTTTTT; CDR3: CASGKGGGRTGELFF
V: TRBV11-2; D: NA; size: few; J: TRBJ2-4; length: 15; DNA: TGTGCCAGCAGAACCTGGGGGGCCGGCAAAAACATTCAGTACTTC; CDR3: CASRTWGAGKNIQYF
V: TRBV20-1; D: NA; size: many; J: TRBJ2-3; length: 13; DNA: TGCAGTGCTAGGACGGGGTCCACAGATACGCAGTATTTT; CDR3: CSARTGSTDTQYF
V: TRBV28; D: TRBD2; size: NA; J: TRBJ2-5; length: 14; DNA: TGTGCCAGCAAGGTTGCTAGCGGACAAGAGACCCAGTACTTC; CDR3: CASKVASGQETQYF
V: TRBV4-2; D: NA; size: few; J: TRBJ1-5; length: 16; DNA: TGTGCCAGCAGCCAGGGGGGGGCAGATAGCAATCAGCCCCAGCATTTT; CDR3: CASSQGGADSNQPQHF
V: TRBV2; D: NA; size: many; J: TRBJ2-1; length: 14; DNA: TGTGCCTCCCGCAGTCCAAGCTCCTACAATGAGCAGTTCTTC; CDR3: CASRSPSSYNEQFF
V: TRBV11-2; D: NA; size: few; J: TRBJ2-1; length: 16; DNA: TGTGCCAGCAGCCACCCCCTCGGGAGCTCCTACAATGAGCAGTTCTTC; CDR3: CASSHPLGSSYNEQFF
V: TRBV2; D: NA; size: many; J: TRBJ2-7; length: 14; DNA: TGTGCCAGCAGGATTCATATTTTATCCTACGAGCAGTACTTC; CDR3: CASRIHILSYEQYF
V: TRBV3-1; D: NA; size: many; J: TRBJ2-6; length: 15; DNA: TGTGCCAGCAGCCAACTCCCCTCTGGGGCCAACGTCCTGACTTTC; CDR3: CASSQLPSGANVLTF
V: TRBV7-2; D: NA; size: many; J: TRBJ2-4; length: 16; DNA: TGTGCCAGCAGCGTCAGGGGAAGGCTAGCCAAAAACATTCAGTACTTC; CDR3: CASSVRGRLAKNIQYF
V: TRBV6-2/TRBV6-3; D: NA; size: many; J: TRBJ2-1; length: 16; DNA: TGTGCCAGCAGTGACCTTAGCGTCCCGACGAACAATGAGCAGTTCTTC; CDR3: CASSDLSVPTNNEQFF
V: TRBV2; D: NA; size: many; J: TRBJ2-1; length: 18; DNA: TGTGCCAGCAGTGATATTAAAGGGGAGAGGCGGCTGTCTAATGAGCAGTTCTTC; CDR3: CASSDIKGERRLSNEQFF
V: TRBV11-2; D: TRBD1; size: few; J: TRBJ1-4; length: 15; DNA: TGTGCCAGCACCCGGCCGGGACAGGCGAATGAAAAACTGTTTTTT; CDR3: CASTRPGQANEKLFF
V: TRBV27; D: NA; size: NA; J: TRBJ1-5; length: 15; DNA: TGTGCCAGCCTCCCCCAGGGTAATAGCAATCAGCCCCAGCATTTT; CDR3: CASLPQGNSNQPQHF
V: TRBV7-9; D: NA; size: NA; J: TRBJ1-6; length: 12; DNA: TGTGCCAGCAGCCCCGACAGGCTGACCCTCCACTTT; CDR3: CASSPDRLTLHF
V: TRBV20-1; D: TRBD1; size: many; J: TRBJ1-1; length: 14; DNA: TGCAGTGCTAGAGATGACAGGGGGAACACTGAAGCTTTCTTT; CDR3: CSARDDRGNTEAFF
V: TRBV6-2/TRBV6-3; D: TRBD1; size: many; J: TRBJ2-2; length: 15; DNA: TGTGCCAGCAGTTACGGGACAGCCTACACCGGGGAGCTGTTTTTT; CDR3: CASSYGTAYTGELFF
V: TRBV28; D: NA; size: many; J: TRBJ2-7; length: 14; DNA: TGTGCCAGCAAGGTCCCCGGCTCAAGGGGGGAGCAGTACTTC; CDR3: CASKVPGSRGEQYF
V: TRBV10-2; D: NA; size: many; J: TRBJ1-5; length: 14; DNA: TGCGCCAGCAGTCGGACTGATAGCAATCAGCCCCAGCATTTT; CDR3: CASSRTDSNQPQHF
V: TRBV11-3; D: NA; size: few; J: TRBJ2-2; length: 15; DNA: TGTGCCAGCAGCTTAGACAGTACGAACACCGGGGAGCTGTTTTTT; CDR3: CASSLDSTNTGELFF
V: TRBV29-1; D: NA; size: NA; J: TRBJ1-1; length: 11; DNA: TGCAGCGCCCAGCAGAACACTGAAGCTTTCTTT; CDR3: CSAQQNTEAFF
V: TRBV19; D: TRBD2; size: many; J: TRBJ2-7; length: 15; DNA: TGTGCCAGTAGTATGACTAGCGGGAGTTCCTACGAGCAGTACTTC; CDR3: CASSMTSGSSYEQYF
V: TRBV29-1; D: TRBD2; size: many; J: TRBJ2-1; length: 14; DNA: TGCAGCGTCGGACTAGCGGGAGAATACCGTGAGCAGTTCTTC; CDR3: CSVGLAGEYREQFF
V: TRBV20-1; D: TRBD2; size: NA; J: TRBJ2-1; length: 15; DNA: TGCAGTGCTTGCTTAGCGGGAGTAACCTACAATGAGCAGTTCTTC; CDR3: CSACLAGVTYNEQFF
V: TRBV18; D: NA; size: many; J: TRBJ2-3; length: 13; DNA: TGTGCCAGCTCAGTCGGAAACACAGATACGCAGTATTTT; CDR3: CASSVGNTDTQYF
V: TRBV24-1; D: NA; size: many; J: TRBJ2-7; length: 14; DNA: TGTGCCACCAGTGACTCTAGGGGGTCCCACGAGCAGTACTTC; CDR3: CATSDSRGSHEQYF
V: TRBV5-1; D: NA; size: few; J: TRBJ1-2; length: 13; DNA: TGCGCCAGCAGCTTGGTACAGGGCAGAGGCTACACCTTC; CDR3: CASSLVQGRGYTF
V: TRBV30; D: NA; size: few; J: TRBJ2-5; length: 13; DNA: TGTGCCTGGAGTTCAGCGGTGGGAGAGACCCAGTACTTC; CDR3: CAWSSAVGETQYF
V: TRBV20-1; D: NA; size: many; J: TRBJ2-7; length: 13; DNA: TGCAGTGCTAGTCTTCCAAGAACCTACGAGCAGTACTTC; CDR3: CSASLPRTYEQYF
V: TRBV19; D: TRBD1; size: few; J: TRBJ1-5; length: 15; DNA: TGTGCCAGTAATCCAGGGACAGGGAGAGATCAGCCCCAGCATTTT; CDR3: CASNPGTGRDQPQHF
V: TRBV2; D: NA; size: many; J: TRBJ2-7; length: 13; DNA: TGTGCCAGCATCCGTCAGGGGACCTACGAGCAGTACTTC; CDR3: CASIRQGTYEQYF
V: TRBV5-6; D: NA; size: NA; J: TRBJ2-7; length: 15; DNA: TGTGCCAGCAGCTTGGCAGGAATCGGTTCCAACGAGCAGTACTTC; CDR3: CASSLAGIGSNEQYF
V: TRBV19; D: TRBD1; size: many; J: TRBJ2-7; length: 16; DNA: TGTGCCAGTAGTAACACCGGGACAGGGGACACCTACGAGCAGTACTTC; CDR3: CASSNTGTGDTYEQYF
V: TRBV6-1; D: NA; size: many; J: TRBJ2-5; length: 15; DNA: TGTGCCAGCAGTCCCGGGGGTAGTTGGCAAGAGACCCAGTACTTC; CDR3: CASSPGGSWQETQYF
V: TRBV27; D: TRBD1; size: many; J: TRBJ1-5; length: 15; DNA: TGTGCCAGCAGTTCAACAGGGGGACAACATCAGCCCCAGCATTTT; CDR3: CASSSTGGQHQPQHF
V: TRBV2; D: NA; size: many; J: TRBJ2-1; length: 13; DNA: TGTGCCAGCAGGCCATGGGGTGGAGGTGAGCAGTTCTTC; CDR3: CASRPWGGGEQFF
V: TRBV20-1; D: NA; size: many; J: TRBJ2-1; length: 15; DNA: TGCAGTGCTAGAGGCGAGTTTCGCTCCTACAATGAGCAGTTCTTC; CDR3: CSARGEFRSYNEQFF